The clone carrying this TCR beta chain was observed a handful of times. This sample was taken from a study of spatial heterogeneity in lung cancer. Time point denoted: sample taken at primary tumor resection. Sequencing of whole RNA from tumor, nontumor lung or frozen PBMC involved no sorting. Germline V lookup: CDR1 LGHNA, CDR2 YNFKEQ. This CDR3 spans 18 amino acids. Trimming pared 0 bases from V and 6 bases from J, leaving 20 bases between. In the library, each TCR cDNA molecule bore its own unique molecular identifier. TCRdb re-called the 5' RACE reads through MiXCR, storing one row per CDR3 protein. In the table there are fewer than 6,000 distinct CDR3 sequences, around 26% of which are singletons.

The clonotype originates from a male donor with early-stage non-small cell lung cancer. This sample comprised PBMCs, obtained at surgery. The rearrangement links TRBV4-2 to TRBJ2-2, with unresolved D. The CDR3 coding sequence is TGTGCCAGCAGCCAAGATTATAGGACCACTTTTTTCGCCGGGGAGCTGTTTTTT. Translated, it gives CASSQDYRTTFFAGELFF.